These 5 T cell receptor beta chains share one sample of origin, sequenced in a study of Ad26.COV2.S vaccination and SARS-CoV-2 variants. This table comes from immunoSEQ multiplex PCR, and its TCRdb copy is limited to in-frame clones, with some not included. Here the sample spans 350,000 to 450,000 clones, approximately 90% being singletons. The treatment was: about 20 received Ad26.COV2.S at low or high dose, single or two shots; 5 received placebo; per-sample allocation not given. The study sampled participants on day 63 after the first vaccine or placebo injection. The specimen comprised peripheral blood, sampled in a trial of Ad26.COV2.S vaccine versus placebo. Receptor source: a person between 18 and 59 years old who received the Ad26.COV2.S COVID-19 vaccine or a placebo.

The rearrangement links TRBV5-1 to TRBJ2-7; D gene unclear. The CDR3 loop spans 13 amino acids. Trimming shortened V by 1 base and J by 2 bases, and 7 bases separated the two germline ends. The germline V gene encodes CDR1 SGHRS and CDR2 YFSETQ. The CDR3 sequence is CASSLWLTYEQYF. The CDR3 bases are TGCGCCAGCAGCTTGTGGCTTACCTACGAGCAGTACTTC.

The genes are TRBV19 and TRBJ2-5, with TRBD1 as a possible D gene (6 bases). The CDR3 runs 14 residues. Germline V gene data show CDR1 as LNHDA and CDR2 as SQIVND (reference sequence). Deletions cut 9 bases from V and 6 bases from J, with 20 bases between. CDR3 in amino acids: CARTPGGVGQTQYF. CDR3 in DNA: TGTGCCAGAACGCCTGGGGGCGTGGGGCAGACCCAGTACTTC.

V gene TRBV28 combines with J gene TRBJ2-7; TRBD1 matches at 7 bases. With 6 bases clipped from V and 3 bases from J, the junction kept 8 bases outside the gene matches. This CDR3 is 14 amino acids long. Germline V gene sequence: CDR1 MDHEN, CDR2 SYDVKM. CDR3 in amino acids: CASSEPGQVYEQYF. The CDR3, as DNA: TGTGCCAGCAGCGAGCCCGGACAGGTCTACGAGCAGTACTTC.

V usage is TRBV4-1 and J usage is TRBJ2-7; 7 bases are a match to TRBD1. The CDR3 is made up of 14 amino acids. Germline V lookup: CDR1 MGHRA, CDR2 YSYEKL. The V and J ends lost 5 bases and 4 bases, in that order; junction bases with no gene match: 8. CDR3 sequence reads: CASSVEPTGYEQYF. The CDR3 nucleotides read TGCGCCAGCAGCGTCGAGCCGACAGGGTACGAGCAGTACTTC.

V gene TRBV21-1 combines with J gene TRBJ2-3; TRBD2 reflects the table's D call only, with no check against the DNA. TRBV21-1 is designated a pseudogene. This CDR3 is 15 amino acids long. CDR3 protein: CASSREKSSTDTQYF. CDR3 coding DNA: TGTGCCAGCAGCCGAGAGAAGTCTAGCACAGATACGCAGTATTTT.